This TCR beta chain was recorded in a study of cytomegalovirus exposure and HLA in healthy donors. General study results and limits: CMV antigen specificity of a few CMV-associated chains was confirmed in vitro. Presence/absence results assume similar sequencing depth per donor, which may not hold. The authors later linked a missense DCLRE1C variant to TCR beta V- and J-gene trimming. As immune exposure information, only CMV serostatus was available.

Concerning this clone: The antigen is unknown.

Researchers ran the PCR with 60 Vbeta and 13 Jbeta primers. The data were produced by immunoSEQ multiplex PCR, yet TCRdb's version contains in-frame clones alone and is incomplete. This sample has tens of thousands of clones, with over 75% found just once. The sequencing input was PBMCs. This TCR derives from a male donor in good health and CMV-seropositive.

The CDR3 region has the DNA TGTGCCAGCAGCAACGCCCTGCCCCGGGACAGGGTTTTAGTGCAGTACTTC. Its translation is CASSNALPRDRVLVQYF. This chain joins TRBV7-4 and TRBJ2-7, with 9 bases fitting TRBD1. Trimming at V came to 5 bases and at J to 9 bases, leaving 20 bases not matched to a gene. CDR3 length equals 17 residues. From germline, CDR1 is SGHVT and CDR2 SQSDAQ.